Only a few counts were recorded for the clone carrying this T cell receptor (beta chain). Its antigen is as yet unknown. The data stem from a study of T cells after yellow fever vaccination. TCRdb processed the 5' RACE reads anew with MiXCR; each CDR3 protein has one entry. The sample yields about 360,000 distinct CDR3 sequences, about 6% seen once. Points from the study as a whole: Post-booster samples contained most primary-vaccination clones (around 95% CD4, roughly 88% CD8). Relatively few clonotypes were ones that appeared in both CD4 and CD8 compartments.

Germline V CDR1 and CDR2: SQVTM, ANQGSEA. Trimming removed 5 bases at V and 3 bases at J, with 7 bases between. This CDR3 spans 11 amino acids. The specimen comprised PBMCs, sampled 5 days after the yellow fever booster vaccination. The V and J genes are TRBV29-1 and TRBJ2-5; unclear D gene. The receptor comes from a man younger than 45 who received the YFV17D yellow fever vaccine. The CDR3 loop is CSVNSKETQYF. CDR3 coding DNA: TGCAGCGTTAACAGCAAAGAGACCCAGTACTTC.